This T cell receptor (beta chain) was profiled in a study of OX40 agonist ivuxolimab in advanced cancers. Study summary: The patients received ivuxolimab by intravenous route every 2 weeks at 0.01 to 10 mg/kg. The study's findings and limits: At 0.1 to 3.0 mg/kg and by week 6, clonal expansion occurred in CD4+ and CD8+ blood T cells. The mean number of expanded clones was higher in CD8+ T cells than in CD4+.

The ends were cut back, 4 bases at V and 5 bases at J, with 15 bases in the middle. Germline V CDR1 and CDR2: SGHRS, YFSETQ. The CDR3 loop spans 15 amino acids. Notes on this clone: Its antigen is not known.

TCRdb's copy holds only in-frame clones and misses some; the assay was immunoSEQ multiplex PCR. The sample has more than 15,000 clones; 82% are singletons. The rearrangement links TRBV5-1 to TRBJ1-4, with D possibly TRBD1 on 5 matching bases. This sequence was found in an adult with an advanced solid tumor such as melanoma, head and neck, liver or kidney cancer. This specimen consisted of CD4+ or CD8+ T cells sorted from blood, obtained in a trial of the OX40 agonist ivuxolimab. This CDR3 reads CASSQGKGKNEKLFF. The CDR3 DNA reads as TGCGCCAGCAGCCAGGGTAAGGGAAAAAATGAAAAACTGTTTTTT.